Below, 18 T cell receptor beta chains from the same sample are listed, as sequenced in a study of T cell changes during pregnancy in multiple sclerosis. The method was immunoSEQ multiplex PCR; TCRdb's version includes in-frame clones alone and lacks a portion of them. The table includes 70,000 to 95,000 clones, over 80% detected once. Sequenced material: peripheral blood, taken in the first trimester of pregnancy. Source of these receptors: a female donor with multiple sclerosis, enrolled in a pregnancy study.

This clone was detected only once. The rearrangement joins TRBV7-8 to TRBJ2-7; tentative D call: TRBD1 (5 bases). The V gene's germline CDR1 is SGHVS and CDR2 FQNEAQ. V lost 1 base and J lost 1, with 8 bases in between. The CDR3 has 14 amino acids. The CDR3 sequence is CASSLGGPSYEQYF. The CDR3 bases are TGTGCCAGCAGCTTAGGGGGCCCGTCCTACGAGCAGTACTTC.

The chain carries TRBV29-1 and TRBJ1-5; 7 bases match TRBD1. The CDR3 covers 12 residues. The J segment lost 7 bases and the V segment lost 4 bases, leaving 4 bases of the junction unmatched. Germline V lookup: CDR1 SQVTM, CDR2 ANQGSEA. CDR3 DNA: TGCAGCGTTGGACAGGGTGGACAGCCCCAGCATTTT. Translation: CSVGQGGQPQHF.

The gene calls are TRBV5-1 and TRBJ1-1, with 8 bases identical to TRBD1. The germline V gene has CDR1 SGHRS and CDR2 YFSETQ. The CDR3 spans 15 residues. Unmatched junction bases numbered 6, after V lost 5 bases and J lost 0 bases. The DNA for the CDR3 is TGCGCCAGCAGGCGGACAGGGCCGATGAACACTGAAGCTTTCTTT. Its protein is CASRRTGPMNTEAFF.

The chain joins TRBV6-1 to TRBJ2-7; no clear D. CDR1 is MNHNS and CDR2 is SASEGT in the germline V gene. This CDR3 region has 11 residues. Trimming took 4 bases from V and 6 from J, leaving 7 bases between them. The CDR3 DNA sequence: TGTGCCAGCAGTGGTATCTCCGAGCAGTACTTC. This encodes CASSGISEQYF.

The chain employs TRBV27 and TRBJ1-6; D perhaps matches TRBD1 (6 bases). The CDR3 extends over 15 amino acids. Germline loops: CDR1 MNHEY, CDR2 SMNVEV (reference sequence). V lost 8 bases and J 0 bases, leaving 11 bases between the germline ends. CDR3 in amino acids: CASAMDSSYNSPLHF. Here the CDR3 DNA reads TGTGCCAGCGCCATGGACAGCTCCTATAATTCACCCCTCCACTTT.

With respect to this clone: Other DNA sequences of this sample code for an identical CDR3. The chain couples TRBV13 to TRBJ1-1; a possible D gene is TRBD1 (5 bases). There are 12 residues in the CDR3. V was clipped by 5 bases and J by 4 bases, with 8 bases between them. The V gene's germline CDR1 is PRHDT and CDR2 FYEKMQ (reference sequence). Here the CDR3 DNA reads TGTGCCAGCAGCCCAGGGTTCACTGAAGCTTTCTTT. Amino acid sequence: CASSPGFTEAFF.

The CDR3 DNA sequence: TGTGCCAGCTCCGCGGGGGCGGGGAGCAATCAGCCCCAGCATTTT. This encodes CASSAGAGSNQPQHF. The chain combines TRBV6-1 with TRBJ1-5; tentative D call: TRBD1 (6 bases). CDR1 is MNHNS and CDR2 is SASEGT in the germline V gene. The length of the CDR3 is 15 residues. Trimming removed 8 bases from V and 1 base from J, with 15 bases in between.

The chain couples TRBV30 to TRBJ2-5, with 10 bases aligning to TRBD1. The J segment lost 9 bases and the V segment lost 2 bases, leaving 18 bases of the junction unmatched. CDR3 length: 17 residues. Germline CDR1 is GTSNPN and CDR2 is SVGIG (reference sequence). The CDR3 nucleotides are TGTGCCTGGAGTCCGGACAAAAAGGGACAGGGGCGCCCCCCCCAGTACTTC. Translating gives CAWSPDKKGQGRPPQYF.

The J gene is TRBJ2-5, the V gene TRBV6-5; D might be TRBD2 (7 bases). Germline V gene lookup returns CDR1 MNHEY and CDR2 SVGAGI. The CDR3 sequence is 13 residues long. Deletions cut 4 bases from V and 5 bases from J, with 11 bases between. The CDR3 here is CASSWGGRETQYF. The CDR3 nucleotides are TGTGCCAGCAGTTGGGGGGGGCGGGAGACCCAGTACTTC.

The J gene is TRBJ1-6, the V gene TRBV25-1, with 7 bases matching TRBD1. Unmatched junction bases numbered 19, after V lost 2 bases and J lost 15 bases. This CDR3 has 17 amino acids. Germline CDR1 MGHDK, CDR2 SYGVNS. The CDR3 region is CASSESFGVSLQGLLHF. The DNA of the CDR3 is TGTGCCAGCAGTGAAAGTTTTGGTGTGTCTCTACAGGGGCTCCTCCACTTT. The whole variable domain, remainder taken from reference TRBV25-1 and TRBJ1-6, is EADIYQTPRYLVIGTGKKITLECSQTMGHDKMYWYQQDPGMELHLIHYSYGVNSTEKGDLSSESTVSRIRTEHFPLTLESARPSHTSQYLCASSESFGVSLQGLLHFGNGTRLTVT.

The chain joins TRBV4-1 to TRBJ1-2; D might be TRBD1 (6 bases). This CDR3 is built from 15 residues. V lost 0 bases, J lost 6 bases, and 14 bases lay in between. CDR1 and CDR2 from the germline V gene are MGHRA and YSYEKL. The CDR3 loop is CASSQDYGTWNGYTF. The CDR3 DNA reads as TGCGCCAGCAGCCAAGATTACGGGACATGGAATGGCTACACCTTC.

The chain combines TRBV6-5 with TRBJ1-1, with D uncertain. The CDR3 extends over 14 amino acids. Between the trimmed V and J ends, which lost 4 bases and 4 bases, there was a span of 13 bases. Germline V gives CDR1 MNHEY, CDR2 SVGAGI. CDR3 coding DNA: TGTGCCAGCAGTTTGTTGGGTAGCGGCACTGAAGCTTTCTTT. This encodes CASSLLGSGTEAFF.

The chain combines TRBV4-1 with TRBJ1-3, with D perhaps matching TRBD1 (6 bases). The CDR3 sequence is 17 residues long. V shed 1 base and J shed 2 bases, with 15 bases lying between them. CDR1 is MGHRA, CDR2 YSYEKL, per germline. The chain's CDR3 is CASSQVGHQIPGNTIYF. The CDR3 DNA follows: TGCGCCAGCAGCCAAGTGGGACATCAGATCCCTGGAAACACCATATATTTT.

The chain employs TRBV6-6 and TRBJ2-5; TRBD2 aligns across 9 bases. Germline V gives CDR1 MNHNY, CDR2 SVGAGI (reference sequence). This CDR3 is built from 13 residues. V lost 9 bases to trimming and J lost 5 bases; unmatched junction nucleotides: 7. In DNA, the CDR3 is TGTGCCAGTGGCGGGGGGGCGTCGGAGACCCAGTACTTC. Translating gives CASGGGASETQYF.

V is TRBV18 and J is TRBJ1-1; 8 bases map to TRBD1. CDR1 KGHSH and CDR2 LQKENI come from the germline V gene. With V trimmed by 5 bases and J by 1 base, 3 bases remained unmatched. The CDR3 is 14 residues long. The CDR3 loop reads CASSIQGGNTEAFF. The CDR3 DNA reads TGTGCCAGCTCAATACAGGGGGGGAACACTGAAGCTTTCTTT.

This clone showed up just once. This sequence joins TRBV2 and TRBJ2-5; TRBD2 matches at 10 bases. The germline V gene has CDR1 SNHLY and CDR2 FYNNEI. This CDR3 is 15 amino acids long. J was trimmed by 2 bases and V by 3 bases; bases with no gene match: 3. DNA of the CDR3: TGTGCCAGCAGTGATGGACTAGCGGTTCAAGAGACCCAGTACTTC. Translation: CASSDGLAVQETQYF.

The chain joins TRBV6-6 to TRBJ1-1; D call uncertain. CDR1 and CDR2 from the germline V gene are MNHNY and SVGAGI (reference sequence). CDR3 length: 13 amino acids. V was shortened by 4 bases and J by 4 bases, with 10 bases between the two germline ends. This CDR3 is CASSSSSITEAFF. CDR3 nucleotide sequence: TGTGCCAGCAGTTCCTCATCTATCACTGAAGCTTTCTTT.

This clone came up a few times. This chain joins TRBV27 and TRBJ1-3; D may be TRBD1 (6 bases). Germline V gene sequence: CDR1 MNHEY, CDR2 SMNVEV (reference sequence). V dropped 2 bases and J dropped 0 bases, with 8 bases sitting between them. This CDR3 region has 15 residues. CDR3 coding DNA: TGTGCCAGCAGTTTAACAGGGATCTCTGGAAACACCATATATTTT. Translating gives CASSLTGISGNTIYF.